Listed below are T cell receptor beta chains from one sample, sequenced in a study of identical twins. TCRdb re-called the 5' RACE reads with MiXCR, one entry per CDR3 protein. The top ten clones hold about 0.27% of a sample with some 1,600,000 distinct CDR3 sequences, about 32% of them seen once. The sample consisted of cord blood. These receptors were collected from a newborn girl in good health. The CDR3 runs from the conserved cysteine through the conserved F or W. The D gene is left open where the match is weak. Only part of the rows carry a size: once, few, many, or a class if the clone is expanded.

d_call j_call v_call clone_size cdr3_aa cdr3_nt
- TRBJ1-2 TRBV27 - CASSLEHRLNPYGYTF TGTGCCAGCAGTTTAGAGCACAGACTCAACCCCTATGGCTACACCTTC
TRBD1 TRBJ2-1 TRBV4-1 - CASSQEEQGFQFF TGCGCCAGCAGCCAAGAGGAACAGGGGTTTCAGTTCTTC
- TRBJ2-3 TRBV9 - CASSVSGVWGDTQYF TGTGCCAGCAGCGTATCTGGCGTTTGGGGGGATACGCAGTATTTT
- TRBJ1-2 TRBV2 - CASSGGLHYGYTF TGTGCCAGCAGTGGAGGACTGCACTATGGCTACACCTTC
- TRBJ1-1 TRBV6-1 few CASSEGTFTEAFF TGTGCCAGCAGTGAGGGGACATTCACTGAAGCTTTCTTT
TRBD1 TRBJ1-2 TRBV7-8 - CASSGGQGIYGYTF TGTGCCAGCAGCGGAGGACAGGGGATCTATGGCTACACCTTC
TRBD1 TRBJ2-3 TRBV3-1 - CASSRGGQPTDTQYF TGTGCCAGCAGCCGAGGGGGACAGCCCACAGATACGCAGTATTTT
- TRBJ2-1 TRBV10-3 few CAISGGAGGYNEQFF TGTGCCATCAGTGGGGGGGCAGGGGGCTACAATGAGCAGTTCTTC
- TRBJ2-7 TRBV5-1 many CASSLGGTVSYEQYF TGTGCCAGCAGCTTAGGGGGGACAGTCTCCTACGAGCAGTACTTC
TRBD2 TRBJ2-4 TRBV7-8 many CASSFTSGGTLAKNIQYF TGTGCCAGCAGCTTCACTAGCGGGGGAACCCTAGCCAAAAACATTCAGTACTTC
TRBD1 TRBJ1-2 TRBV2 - CASGQGPDNYGYTF TGTGCCTCGGGACAGGGGCCGGATAACTATGGCTACACCTTC
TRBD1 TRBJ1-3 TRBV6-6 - CASSSGTVLSGNTIYF TGTGCCAGCAGCTCCGGGACAGTACTCTCTGGAAACACCATATATTTT
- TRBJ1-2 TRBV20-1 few CSARPSGHGYTF TGCAGTGCTCGACCCTCCGGTCATGGCTACACCTTC
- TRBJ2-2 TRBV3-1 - CASSQVQGSNTGELFF TGTGCCAGCAGCCAAGTTCAGGGTTCGAACACCGGGGAGCTGTTTTTT
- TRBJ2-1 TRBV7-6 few CASSLAGRLGHEQFF TGTGCCAGCAGCTTAGCGGGGCGACTTGGGCATGAGCAGTTCTTC
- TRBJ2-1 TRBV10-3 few CAISEPSAGSGSSYNEQFF TGTGCCATCAGTGAGCCGTCGGCTGGATCCGGCTCCTCCTACAATGAGCAGTTCTTC
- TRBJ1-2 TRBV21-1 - CASSTCFYGYTF TGTGCCAGCAGCACCTGTTTTTATGGCTACACCTTC
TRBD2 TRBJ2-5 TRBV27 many CASSLYGGRETQYF TGTGCCAGCAGTTTATATGGCGGGAGAGAGACCCAGTACTTC
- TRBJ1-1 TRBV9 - CASSAARGWSTEAFF TGTGCCAGCAGCGCCGCGCGGGGCTGGAGCACTGAAGCTTTCTTT
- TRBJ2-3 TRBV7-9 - CASINRARTDTQYF TGTGCCAGCATCAACAGGGCTAGGACAGATACGCAGTATTTT
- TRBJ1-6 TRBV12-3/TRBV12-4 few CASSFKGREHSPLHF TGTGCCAGCAGTTTCAAAGGGAGAGAGCATTCACCCCTCCACTTT
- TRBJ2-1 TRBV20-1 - CSARRQRDEQFF TGCAGTGCTAGACGTCAGCGGGATGAGCAGTTCTTC
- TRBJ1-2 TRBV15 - CATSRDFIRMGPNYGYTF TGTGCCACCAGCAGAGATTTTATCCGTATGGGGCCCAACTATGGCTACACCTTC
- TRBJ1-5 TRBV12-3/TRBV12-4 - CACSSKGGQPQHF TGTGCCTGCAGCTCCAAGGGGGGTCAGCCCCAGCATTTT
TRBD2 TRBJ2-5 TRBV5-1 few CASSLGTSGNSETQYF TGCGCCAGCAGCTTAGGGACTAGCGGGAATTCGGAGACCCAGTACTTC
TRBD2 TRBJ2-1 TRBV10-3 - CAISGTSSRSYNGQFF TGTGCCATCTCCGGGACTAGCAGCCGGTCCTACAATGGGCAGTTCTTC
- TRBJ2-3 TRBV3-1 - CASSQDRARVTDTQYF TGTGCCAGCAGCCAAGACAGGGCTAGGGTCACAGATACGCAGTATTTT
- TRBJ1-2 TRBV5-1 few CASSTGTLYGYTF TGCGCCAGCAGCACAGGGACCCTATATGGCTACACCTTC
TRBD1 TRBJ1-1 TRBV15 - CATSKTGGGEAFF TGTGCCACCAGCAAAACAGGGGGCGGCGAAGCTTTCTTT
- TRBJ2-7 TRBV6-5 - CASSYCRIHPYEQYF TGTGCCAGCAGTTACTGCCGAATCCATCCCTACGAGCAGTACTTC
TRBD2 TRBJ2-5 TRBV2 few CARRTSGSHEQYF TGTGCCAGAAGGACTAGCGGGAGCCATGAGCAGTACTTC
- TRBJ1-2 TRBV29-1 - CSVVTGSSGYTF TGCAGCGTTGTTACAGGGTCAAGTGGCTACACCTTC
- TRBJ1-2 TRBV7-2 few CASSLAYSDYGYTF TGTGCCAGCAGCTTAGCGTACAGCGACTATGGCTACACCTTC
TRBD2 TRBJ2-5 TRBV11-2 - CASSPPPGTSGGAGETQYF TGTGCCAGCAGCCCCCCTCCCGGGACTAGCGGGGGGGCTGGCGAGACCCAGTACTTC
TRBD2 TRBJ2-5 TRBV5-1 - CASSSVLAGKGDEQYF TGCGCCAGCAGCTCCGTTCTAGCGGGGAAGGGAGATGAGCAGTACTTC
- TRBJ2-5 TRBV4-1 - CASSHRGRKDEQYF TGCGCCAGCAGCCACAGGGGCAGGAAGGATGAGCAGTACTTC
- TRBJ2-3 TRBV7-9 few CASSSPGPGRDTQYF TGTGCCAGCAGCTCACCAGGGCCGGGCCGAGATACGCAGTATTTT
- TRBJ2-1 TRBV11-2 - CASSLNRVDEQFF TGTGCCAGCAGCTTAAATCGGGTCGATGAGCAGTTCTTC
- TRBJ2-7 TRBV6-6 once CASSNRRGPYEQYF TGTGCCAGCAGTAACAGAAGGGGCCCCTACGAGCAGTACTTC
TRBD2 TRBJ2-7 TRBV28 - CASRELAGGSCEQYF TGTGCCAGCCGAGAACTAGCGGGAGGCTCTTGCGAGCAGTACTTC
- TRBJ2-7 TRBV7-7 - CASSSPTPAHSYNEQYF TGTGCTAGCAGCTCCCCGACTCCAGCACACTCCTACAATGAGCAGTACTTC
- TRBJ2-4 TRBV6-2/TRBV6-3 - CASSYSGVLAKNIQDF TGTGCCAGCAGTTACTCGGGGGTTCTAGCCAAAAACATTCAGGACTTC
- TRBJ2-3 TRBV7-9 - CAGFRPGLLWADTQYF TGTGCCGGTTTCCGCCCCGGACTTCTATGGGCAGATACGCAGTATTTT
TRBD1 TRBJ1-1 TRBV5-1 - CASSLRPGQSFSNTEAFF TGCGCCAGCAGCTTGCGGCCGGGACAGAGTTTTAGTAACACTGAAGCTTTCTTT
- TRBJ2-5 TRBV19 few CASSPAGTEKQYF TGTGCCAGTAGTCCCGCGGGGACAGAGAAGCAGTACTTC
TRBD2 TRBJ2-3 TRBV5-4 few CASSLRTSGRPDTQYF TGTGCCAGCAGCTTGAGGACTAGCGGGCGGCCAGATACGCAGTATTTT
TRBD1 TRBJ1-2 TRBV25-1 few CASSERFGTGNYGYTF TGTGCCAGCAGTGAACGTTTCGGGACAGGGAACTATGGCTACACCTTC
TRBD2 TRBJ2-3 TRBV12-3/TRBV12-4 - CASSSSGGASLSADTQYF TGTGCCAGCAGTTCTAGCGGGGGGGCCTCGCTTAGCGCAGATACGCAGTATTTT
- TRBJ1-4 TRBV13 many CASSSRTNEKLFF TGTGCCAGCAGCTCGCGGACAAATGAAAAACTGTTTTTT